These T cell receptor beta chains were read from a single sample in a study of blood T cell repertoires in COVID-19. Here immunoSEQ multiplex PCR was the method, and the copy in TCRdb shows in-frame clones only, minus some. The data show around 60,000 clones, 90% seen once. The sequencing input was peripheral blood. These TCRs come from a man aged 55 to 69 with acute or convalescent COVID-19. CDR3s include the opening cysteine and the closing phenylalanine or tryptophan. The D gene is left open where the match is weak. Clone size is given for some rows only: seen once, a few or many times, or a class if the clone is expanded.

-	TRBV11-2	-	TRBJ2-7	TGTGCCAGCAGCTTACTAGCCTACGAGCAGTACTTC	CASSLLAYEQYF
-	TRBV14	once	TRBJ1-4	TGTGCCAGCAGCCAAGAATCGGACAGATCTAATGAAAAACTGTTTTTT	CASSQESDRSNEKLFF
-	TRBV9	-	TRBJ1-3	TGCGCCAGCAGCGTAGCAGACTCTGGAAACACCATATATTTT	CASSVADSGNTIYF
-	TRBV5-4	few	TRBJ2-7	TGTGCCAGCAGCGCCACGGGCTACGAGCAGTACTTC	CASSATGYEQYF
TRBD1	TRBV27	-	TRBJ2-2	TGTGCCAGCAGCTGGACAGGGACCGGGGAGCTGTTTTTT	CASSWTGTGELFF
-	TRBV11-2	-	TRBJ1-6	TGTGCCAGCAGCTTAGTAAGGAGTAATTCACCCCTCCACTTT	CASSLVRSNSPLHF
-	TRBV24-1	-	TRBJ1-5	TGTGCCACCAGTGATTTGTCGGGAAATCAGCCCCAGCATTTT	CATSDLSGNQPQHF
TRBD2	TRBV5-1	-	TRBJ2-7	TGCGCCAGCAGCTTGGAGCGGGGATCCTACGAGCAGTACTTC	CASSLERGSYEQYF
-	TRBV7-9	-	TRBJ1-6	TGTGCCAGCAGCTTATCTACAGGATTTCGTGGCTTAAATTCACCCCTCCACTTT	CASSLSTGFRGLNSPLHF
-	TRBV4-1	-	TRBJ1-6	TGCGCCAGCAGCCAAGAAGGGGTCGGGAGCTCCTATAATTCACCCCTCCACTTT	CASSQEGVGSSYNSPLHF